These 21 T cell receptor beta chains share one sample of origin, sequenced in a study of T cells in Graves' hyperthyroidism and ophthalmopathy. Template material for amplifying TCR beta CDR3 regions consisted of RNA transcripts. The HTBI primer set drove a first-round RT-PCR of the TCR CDR3. TCRdb ran MiXCR on the multiplex PCR reads and lists one entry per CDR3 protein. The sample shows roughly 660,000 distinct CDR3 sequences, approximately 15% of them seen only once. The sample was blood. These receptors were collected from a man aged 45-60 years with Graves' hyperthyroidism.

The sample holds many counts of this clonotype. The chain is built from TRBV2 and TRBJ2-4; no definite D call. This CDR3 contains 12 residues. With 4 bases removed from V and 7 bases from J, the gap between germline ends came to 8 bases. Germline V gives CDR1 SNHLY, CDR2 FYNNEI. CDR3: CASSGQANIQYF. CDR3 coding DNA: TGTGCCAGCAGTGGTCAGGCGAACATTCAGTACTTC.

The chain links TRBV9 to TRBJ1-6; maybe TRBD1 (6 bases). This CDR3 contains 16 residues. V was clipped by 0 bases and J by 9 bases, with 16 bases between them. The germline CDR1 and CDR2 sequences are SGDLS and YYNGEE. CDR3 DNA sequence: TGTGCCAGCAGCGTAGAGGGGGACCTGGGGATTTCACCCCTCCACTTT. Protein: CASSVEGDLGISPLHF.

This clonotype was counted many times. The rearrangement links TRBV29-1 to TRBJ2-5, with D perhaps TRBD1 or TRBD2 (5 bases each). CDR3 length equals 14 residues. Germline V lookup: CDR1 SQVTM, CDR2 ANQGSEA. Between the trimmed V and J ends, which lost 4 bases and 1 base, there was a span of 13 bases. CDR3 nucleotides: TGCAGCGTTGGGTTTCCGGGGCCCCAAGAGACCCAGTACTTC. This gives the protein CSVGFPGPQETQYF.

With regard to this clonotype: A much more abundant neighbour one base away suggests this may be a read error. In nucleotides, the CDR3 is TGCGCCAGCAGCATAGGGTCAACTAATGAAAAACCGTTTTTT. This gives the protein CASSIGSTNEKPFF. The V and J genes are TRBV5-1 and TRBJ1-4; no clear D gene. The CDR3 runs 14 residues. Germline-derived CDR1 and CDR2 are SGHRS and YFSETQ.

The chain links TRBV3-2 to TRBJ1-2; the table's D call TRBD1 went unverified against the DNA. TRBV3-2 is shown as a pseudogene. The CDR3 contains 15 residues. CDR3 sequence reads: CASSQGPGDNYGYTF. CDR3 bases: TGTGCCAGCAGCCAAGGGCCGGGCGATAACTATGGCTACACCTTC.

This clonotype was recorded many times. The V call is TRBV6-1, the J call TRBJ2-2, with 7 bases identical to TRBD1. Germline V gene lookup returns CDR1 MNHNS and CDR2 SASEGT. This CDR3 has 14 residues. V dropped 6 bases and J dropped 1; count of bases not matched to a gene: 2. The DNA of the CDR3 is TGTGCCAGCAGGCGACAGGGGAACACCGGGGAGCTGTTTTTT. Protein product: CASRRQGNTGELFF.

This clonotype occurred many times. One junction end disagrees with the germline gene, perhaps due to a read error. The rearrangement uses TRBV19 and TRBJ2-2; 7 nucleotides line up with TRBD1. Germline assignment: CDR1 LNHDA and CDR2 SQIVND (reference sequence). The CDR3 length is 14 residues. CDR3 amino acids: CASSKTGNAGELFF. CDR3 sequence (DNA): TGTGCCAGTAGTAAGACAGGGAACGCCGGGGAGCTGTTTTTT.

V gene TRBV20-1 combines with J gene TRBJ1-1; the match to TRBD1 covers 8 bases. CDR1 is DFQATT, CDR2 SNEGSKA, per germline (reference sequence). The CDR3 loop spans 17 amino acids. V shed 5 bases, J shed 1 base, and the junction held 15 bases outside the gene matches. CDR3 DNA: TGCAGTGCTTACCGGGACAGGTATGAATTTGGGAACACTGAAGCTTTCTTT. It yields the protein CSAYRDRYEFGNTEAFF.

The chain is built from TRBV15 and TRBJ2-7; 10 bases map to TRBD2. The CDR3 is made up of 16 amino acids. The V gene's germline CDR1 is LNHNV and CDR2 YYDKDF (reference sequence). The V gene end was trimmed by 0 bases and the J gene end by 6 bases; junction bases not matched to a gene: 8. The CDR3 protein is CATSRDPPSGSFEQYF. The CDR3 DNA reads as TGTGCCACCAGCAGAGATCCTCCTAGCGGGAGCTTCGAGCAGTACTTC.

This chain connects TRBV29-1 to TRBJ2-7; TRBD1 matches 9 bases. Trimming at V came to 6 bases and at J to 3 bases, leaving 6 bases not matched to a gene. The CDR3 covers 13 residues. The V gene's germline CDR1 is SQVTM and CDR2 ANQGSEA. DNA for the CDR3: TGCAGCGTCGAACCGGACAGGGGCTACGAGCAGTACTTC. Protein: CSVEPDRGYEQYF.

The chain combines TRBV5-6 with TRBJ1-4; D gene ambiguous. Germline CDR1 and CDR2: SGHDT and YYEEEE. The V end was cut by 1 base, the J end by 5 bases, with 9 bases between. CDR3 length equals 14 residues. CDR3 DNA: TGTGCCAGCAGCTTGAGGCAGATAAATGAAAAACTGTTTTTT. It yields the protein CASSLRQINEKLFF.

This clonotype came up many times. V gene TRBV5-1 combines with J gene TRBJ2-2; D gene unclear. Germline assignment: CDR1 SGHRS and CDR2 YFSETQ. This CDR3 region has 14 residues. V gave up 5 bases and J gave up 1 base, with 9 bases separating them. CDR3 DNA sequence: TGCGCCAGCAGACCAAGAGGGAACACCGGGGAGCTGTTTTTT. Amino acids: CASRPRGNTGELFF.

This clonotype has ten or more counts. V and J are TRBV9 and TRBJ2-7; 10 bases fit TRBD2. Looked up from germline, CDR1 is SGDLS and CDR2 is YYNGEE. The CDR3 length is 16 residues. Germline trimming cut 0 bases from V and 3 bases from J; bases unmatched to any gene: 6. CDR3 sequence reads: CASSVDATSGRYEQYF. For the CDR3, the DNA is TGTGCCAGCAGCGTAGATGCGACTAGCGGGCGCTACGAGCAGTACTTC.

This clonotype was recorded many times. This chain joins TRBV6-2 or TRBV6-3 and TRBJ2-7; a possible D gene is TRBD1 (5 bases). The germline V gene has CDR1 MNHEY and CDR2 SVGEGT. This CDR3 is 14 amino acids long. The V and J ends lost 0 bases and 3 bases respectively, with 9 bases between them. CDR3 sequence: CASSYSGPSYEQYF. The CDR3 coding sequence is TGTGCCAGCAGTTACTCGGGGCCCAGCTACGAGCAGTACTTC.

This clonotype was seen more than once but under ten times. The V call is TRBV19, the J call TRBJ2-6; D is tentatively TRBD1 or TRBD2 (5 bases each). Between the trimmed V and J ends, which lost 4 bases and 3 bases, there was a span of 16 bases. The CDR3 loop spans 17 amino acids. CDR1 is LNHDA, CDR2 SQIVND, per germline (reference sequence). The DNA for the CDR3 is TGTGCCAGTAGTAAGGGACGGATGTCTGATGGGGCCAACGTCCTGACTTTC. Encoded protein: CASSKGRMSDGANVLTF.

This clonotype was seen ten or more times. The chain employs TRBV27 and TRBJ2-5; 7 bases agree with TRBD1. The CDR3 loop spans 16 amino acids. V was pared by 4 bases and J by 1 base, with 9 bases of the junction left unmatched. The germline V gene encodes CDR1 MNHEY and CDR2 SMNVEV (reference sequence). As DNA, the CDR3 is TGTGCCAGCAGTTCCCTCGACAGGGCCCCCCAAGAGACCCAGTACTTC. This translates into CASSSLDRAPQETQYF.

This clonotype was counted only a few times. The chain combines TRBV5-1 with TRBJ2-3; 11 bases match TRBD2. Germline V gives CDR1 SGHRS, CDR2 YFSETQ. With V trimmed by 3 bases and J by 0 bases, 6 bases remained unmatched. The CDR3 is 17 amino acids. The CDR3 DNA is TGCGCCAGCAGCTCGTCCGGGACTAGCGGAAGCACAGATACGCAGTATTTT. Translated, it gives CASSSSGTSGSTDTQYF.

Ten or more counts support this clonotype. The chain carries TRBV28 and TRBJ2-2, with a possible D match to TRBD1 (6 bases). The CDR3 is made up of 15 amino acids. Germline values: CDR1 MDHEN, CDR2 SYDVKM. With 4 bases removed from V and 6 bases from J, the gap between germline ends came to 15 bases. The CDR3 nucleotides are TGTGCCAGCAGTTCCCCAGGATACAGGGCCGGGGAGCTGTTTTTT. It yields the protein CASSSPGYRAGELFF.

This clonotype has a count of ten or more. The V call is TRBV29-1, the J call TRBJ2-5; no firm D call. The CDR3 is 12 amino acids. Germline CDR1 is SQVTM and CDR2 is ANQGSEA. Trimming removed 3 bases at V and 5 bases at J, with 10 bases between. The CDR3 DNA reads TGCAGCGTTGATTGGGCTGGGGAGACCCAGTACTTC. Translating gives CSVDWAGETQYF.

The rearrangement links TRBV11-2 to TRBJ1-2; tentatively, D is TRBD1 (6 bases). The V and J ends lost 3 bases and 4 bases respectively, with 15 bases between them. This CDR3 spans 15 amino acids. Germline V gene lookup returns CDR1 SGHAT and CDR2 FQNNGV. The CDR3, as DNA: TGTGCCAGCAGCTTTGGACAGCCTCTCGGCTATGGCTACACCTTC. It codes for CASSFGQPLGYGYTF. The whole variable domain, filled in from reference TRBV11-2 and TRBJ1-2, reads EAGVAQSPRYKIIEKRQSVAFWCNPISGHATLYWYQQILGQGPKLLIQFQNNGVVDDSQLPKDRFSAERLKGVDSTLKIQPAKLEDSAVYLCASSFGQPLGYGYTFGSGTRLTVV.

A word on this clonotype: An end of the junction does not agree with germline; a read error may underlie this. V is TRBV20-1 and J is TRBJ2-1; 8 nucleotides line up with TRBD2. This CDR3 contains 15 residues. Looked up from germline, CDR1 is DFQATT and CDR2 is SNEGSKA (reference sequence). CDR3 in amino acids: CSASEAGGSYNEQVF. Written as DNA, the CDR3 is TGCAGTGCTAGTGAGGCGGGAGGATCCTACAATGAGCAGGTCTTC.